This T cell receptor beta chain was documented in a study of T cell responses to AZD1222 COVID-19 vaccine (dated by TCRdb to about 2021). About the investigation overall: AZD1222 recipients with second doses at about 4 weeks or about 12 weeks were pooled, because spike-specific TCR depth and breadth did not differ between schedules. Enrollment into the trials was organized by age into subgroups of 18-55, 56-69 and 70-plus years, and those subgroups contained roughly 150, 30 and 60 TCR-sequenced participants, respectively. TCR sequencing was performed for some 250 trial participants, of whom about 200 were given two doses of AZD1222 and some 25 were given two doses of MenACWY control vaccine. What the research found in general, with its limitations: CD4 TCRs associated with the vaccine covered the entire spike protein, and the dominant responses were in regions 160-218 and 743-854. Epitopes outside the regions mutated in the B.1.351 and B.1.1.7 variants were reportedly recognized by nearly half of the unique spike-specific TCRs. In the small 56-69-year group, the increase in depth fell short of significance, most likely because of low power. After two AZD1222 doses, spike-specific TCR breadth and depth were significantly higher than at day 0 and than in MenACWY recipients. Only a handful of AZD1222 recipients were SARS-CoV-2 seropositive at baseline, limiting conclusions about previously exposed vaccinees. Because no day 14 peak-response samples were available, repertoires were characterized only after the peak T cell response. Participants were mostly white British, with more females than males. The authors suggested clonal diversity may have been underestimated.

From the germline V gene, CDR1 is SGHNT and CDR2 is YENEEA. The CDR3 sequence holds 12 residues, the cysteine and phenylalanine included. The kept DNA is CDR3 alone, 36 bases in frame from the first base. Between the V and J ends, shortened by 1 base and 12 bases respectively, the junction contains 10 bases. As concerns this clone: No antigen is known for it. Per-nucleotide qualities are absent, and no much larger clonotype sits a single base away.

The sample's time point label is to be understood as: baseline before first vaccination. Vaccinee samples came from UK trials COV001 and COV002, including a single-blind randomized controlled phase 2/3 trial of AZD1222 (ChAdOx1 nCoV-19) in healthy adults. Trial participant PBMC samples were collected at day 0 and day 28 after the second dose for TCRbeta chain sequencing. The CDR3 regions of human TCRbeta chains were analyzed by immunosequencing. Per the authors' processing: TCRs in the repertoires were matched against a reference library of SARS-CoV-2-specific TCRs that had been generated with the MIRA antigen-specificity platform. Breadth was defined as the fraction of unique TCRs that were SARS-CoV-2-associated, and depth was defined as the fraction of total T cells that were SARS-CoV-2-associated. Each spike-specific TCR was assigned to its reactive spike region and to a CD4 or CD8 class using the MIRA data. Log10-transformed breadth and depth values were compared by one-way ANOVA with Sidak's multiple comparisons tests. TCRdb provides this immuneACCESS table in a form limited to in-frame rearrangements. Some clones are lacking; in checked studies, under half of them reflect an unresolved V gene, and why the rest are absent is not known. V, J and clone size are taken as reported in that table, and D and trimming were inferred from the DNA itself. Present in this sample are 95,000 to 150,000 clones, 80% to 90% of which were seen just once. The ten largest make up around 2.4% of the sample.

The TCR comes from an adult in good health. The specimen was peripheral blood, collected on day 0 of AZD1222 vaccination. The sequence is built from TRBV11-3 and TRBJ2-1; TRBD2 could be the D gene, as 5 bases match. At the DNA level, the sequence is TGTGCCAGCAGCTTAGGGCTAGCAAGGCAGTTCTTC. Its translation reads: CASSLGLARQFF.